The next 26 T cell receptor beta chains were all read from a single sample in a study of Ad26.COV2.S vaccination and SARS-CoV-2 variants. As for treatment: 19 received Ad26.COV2.S at low or high dose, single or two shots; about 5 received placebo; per-sample allocation not given. Sampling was performed 63 days after the first vaccine or placebo injection. Generated by immunoSEQ multiplex PCR, the TCRdb table keeps only in-frame clones and is missing some. The sample holds hundreds of thousands of clones; 89% are singletons and the top ten take roughly 2.5%. The sample in question was peripheral blood, obtained in a trial of Ad26.COV2.S vaccine versus placebo. The receptors here all came from a person aged 18 to 59 who received the Ad26.COV2.S COVID-19 vaccine or a placebo.

V is TRBV2 and J is TRBJ2-5; unclear D gene. The CDR3 spans 12 residues. Trimming stripped 5 bases from V and 5 bases from J, with 9 bases between. Germline CDR1 is SNHLY and CDR2 is FYNNEI. The CDR3 DNA follows: TGTGCCAGCAGTCACCCTCGCGAGACCCAGTACTTC. Translated: CASSHPRETQYF.

J is TRBJ1-1 and V is TRBV9; D call uncertain. From germline, CDR1 is SGDLS and CDR2 YYNGEE. The CDR3 runs to 17 residues. Trimming stripped 3 bases from V and 1 base from J, with 19 bases between. CDR3 sequence: CASSGFRTEPTNTEAFF. The DNA of the CDR3 is TGTGCCAGCAGCGGTTTTCGGACGGAACCGACGAACACTGAAGCTTTCTTT.

The chain couples TRBV6-1 to TRBJ2-2; D is possibly TRBD1 (6 bases). The CDR3 spans 15 residues. Trimming removed 6 bases at V and 7 bases at J, with 18 bases between. CDR1 is MNHNS and CDR2 is SASEGT in the germline V gene. The CDR3 here is CASRDLQGYLGELFF. In nucleotides, the CDR3 is TGTGCCAGCAGAGACCTACAGGGTTACCTCGGGGAGCTGTTTTTT.

Only a few counts were recorded for this clone. The chain links TRBV5-1 to TRBJ1-2; 11 nucleotides match TRBD1. Trimming took 4 bases from V and 7 from J; bases not matched to a gene: 6. Germline values: CDR1 SGHRS, CDR2 YFSETQ. This CDR3 has 14 residues. This chain's CDR3 is CASSQDRGLSGYTF. In DNA, the CDR3 is TGCGCCAGCAGCCAGGACAGGGGGCTCTCTGGCTACACCTTC.

V and J are TRBV3-1 (or the pseudogene TRBV3-2) and TRBJ2-7; 7 bases line up with TRBD2. The CDR3 consists of 15 residues. Trimming cost V 4 bases and J 0 bases; bases outside gene matches: 6. From germline, CDR1 is LGHDT and CDR2 YNNKEL (reference sequence). The CDR3 DNA is TGTGCCAGCAGCCGGGGGGGGAGCAGCTCCTACGAGCAGTACGTC. It codes for CASSRGGSSSYEQYV.

The V gene is TRBV11-3, the J gene TRBJ1-3; D unclear. The CDR3 covers 17 residues. V was trimmed by 0 bases and J by 0 bases, leaving 12 bases between them. Germline values: CDR1 SGHNT, CDR2 YENEEA. This CDR3 reads CASSLEYRLRSGNTIYF. The CDR3 coding sequence is TGTGCCAGCAGCTTAGAATATAGACTCCGCTCTGGAAACACCATATATTTT.

The chain couples TRBV27 to TRBJ1-4; TRBD1 might be the D (5 bases). The CDR3 runs to 15 residues. CDR1 and CDR2 from the germline V gene are MNHEY and SMNVEV (reference sequence). V was pared by 2 bases and J by 8 bases, with 15 bases between. In DNA form, the CDR3 reads TGTGCCAGCAGTTTACATGGGGCAGGGAGGGAAAAACTGTTTTTT. Residues: CASSLHGAGREKLFF. Looking up the rest from reference TRBV27 and TRBJ1-4 gives the full variable domain: EAQVTQNPRYLITVTGKKLTVTCSQNMNHEYMSWYRQDPGLGLRQIYYSMNVEVTDKGDVPEGYKVSRKEKRNFPLILESPSPNQTSLYFCASSLHGAGREKLFFGSGTQLSVL.

The count of this clone is one. The rearrangement joins TRBV19 to TRBJ1-4; the D gene is possibly TRBD1 (6 bases). CDR3 length equals 15 residues. Germline assignment: CDR1 LNHDA and CDR2 SQIVND (reference sequence). Between the trimmed V and J ends, which lost 9 bases and 6 bases, there was a span of 20 bases. The DNA for the CDR3 is TGTGCCAGCCTCAATGATGGGGGGCCTGATGAAAAACTGTTTTTT. Translated, it gives CASLNDGGPDEKLFF.

The chain combines TRBV7-6 with TRBJ2-3; D possibly corresponds to TRBD2 (6 bases). V lost 5 bases and J 4 bases, leaving 22 bases between the germline ends. The V gene's germline CDR1 is SGHVS and CDR2 FNYEAQ. The CDR3 is made up of 17 amino acids. The CDR3 loop is CASSLLGTPKSPDTQYF. In DNA, the CDR3 is TGTGCCAGCAGCCTCTTAGGGACTCCTAAGAGTCCAGATACGCAGTATTTT.

The chain uses TRBV12-3 or TRBV12-4 and TRBJ1-5; no firm D call. With 3 bases removed from V and 6 bases from J, the gap between germline ends came to 9 bases. This CDR3 is 13 amino acids long. The CDR3 spells CASSLEDPQPQHF. For the CDR3, the DNA is TGTGCCAGCAGTTTGGAAGATCCTCAGCCCCAGCATTTT.

The chain joins TRBV10-2 to TRBJ2-2; TRBD1 or TRBD2 may be the D gene (5 bases each). V dropped 6 bases and J dropped 1 base, with 15 bases sitting between them. This CDR3 is built from 16 residues. Per the germline V gene, CDR1 is WSHSY and CDR2 is SAAADI. CDR3 in DNA: TGCGCCAGCAGCTCCCAGGGACCTCAGAACACCGGGGAGCTGTTTTTT. Translating gives CASSSQGPQNTGELFF.

The gene calls are TRBV4-3 and TRBJ1-2; D is unresolved. The CDR3 spans 14 residues. Between the trimmed V and J ends, which lost 4 bases and 2 bases, there was a span of 11 bases. Germline CDR1 is LGHNA and CDR2 is YSLEER. This chain's CDR3 is CASSPLQENYGYTF. DNA of the CDR3: TGCGCCAGCAGCCCCTTGCAGGAGAACTATGGCTACACCTTC.

This clone was observed once. This sample also contains other DNA sequences that code for the same CDR3. V is TRBV5-1 and J is TRBJ1-3; D gene ambiguous. Trimming removed 0 bases at V and 2 bases at J, with 0 bases between. This CDR3 is built from 12 residues. Germline V gene lookup returns CDR1 SGHRS and CDR2 YFSETQ. CDR3 sequence reads: CASSLAGNTIYF. The CDR3 bases are TGCGCCAGCAGCTTGGCTGGAAACACCATATATTTT.

In regard to this clone: Within the sample, other DNA sequences also encode this same CDR3. This chain connects TRBV4-3 to TRBJ1-1; D call uncertain. CDR3 length: 14 amino acids. Germline V gene lookup returns CDR1 LGHNA and CDR2 YSLEER. The V end was cut by 1 base, the J end by 5 bases, with 11 bases between. The CDR3 DNA sequence: TGCGCCAGCAGCCAAGTCGGGGTGGGGACTGAAGCTTTCTTT. This sequence encodes CASSQVGVGTEAFF.

This clone was seen only once. The chain carries TRBV24-1 and TRBJ2-5, with 7 bases aligning to TRBD2. Germline-derived CDR1 and CDR2 are KGHDR and SFDVKD. The CDR3 is made up of 17 amino acids. V shed 1 base, J shed 1 base, and the junction held 8 bases outside the gene matches. CDR3 DNA sequence: TGTGCCACCAGTGATTTCGGGGACGGGAGGATCCAAGAGACCCAGTACTTC. As protein: CATSDFGDGRIQETQYF.

The CDR3 is CASKGTGVSYEQYF. Written as DNA, the CDR3 is TGTGCCAGCAAGGGGACAGGGGTCTCCTACGAGCAGTACTTC. The V gene is TRBV6-5, the J gene TRBJ2-7; TRBD1 agrees at 10 bases. Germline assignment: CDR1 MNHEY and CDR2 SVGAGI. CDR3 length equals 14 residues. The V segment lost 7 bases and the J segment 0 bases; nucleotides outside the gene matches: 3.

CDR3 protein: CASSLVGNYGYTF. DNA for the CDR3: TGTGCCAGCAGCTTAGTAGGGAACTATGGCTACACCTTC. V is TRBV7-2 and J is TRBJ1-2, with D hard to call. This CDR3 has 13 amino acids. Trimming left V 1 base short and J 2 bases short, with 5 bases between. CDR1 and CDR2 from the germline V gene are SGHTA and FQGNSA.

V is TRBV4-1 and J is TRBJ2-3, with D uncertain. V gave up 3 bases and J gave up 0 bases, with 4 bases separating them. This CDR3 has 13 residues. Germline V gene data show CDR1 as MGHRA and CDR2 as YSYEKL. The CDR3 region is CASSQQSTDTQYF. The CDR3 DNA is TGCGCCAGCAGCCAGCAGAGCACAGATACGCAGTATTTT.

J is TRBJ2-7 and V is TRBV7-7, with 7 bases lining up with TRBD2. V lost 5 bases to trimming and J lost 2 bases; unmatched junction nucleotides: 15. Germline CDR1 and CDR2: SSHAT and FNYEAQ (reference sequence). CDR3 size: 17 residues. The CDR3: CASSPGGVPSKTYEQYF. CDR3 in DNA: TGTGCCAGCAGCCCTGGGGGGGTCCCATCGAAGACCTACGAGCAGTACTTC.

The chain joins TRBV20-1 to TRBJ1-2; TRBD1 matches at 7 bases. The CDR3 spans 13 residues. Germline trimming cut 3 bases from V and 4 bases from J; bases unmatched to any gene: 5. In germline, CDR1 is DFQATT, CDR2 SNEGSKA (reference sequence). The CDR3: CSASEDRRYGYTF. The CDR3 DNA is TGCAGTGCTAGTGAGGACAGGCGCTATGGCTACACCTTC.

The chain combines TRBV5-1 with TRBJ2-6; tentative D call: TRBD1 (6 bases). Germline V gene lookup returns CDR1 SGHRS and CDR2 YFSETQ. The length of the CDR3 is 18 residues. The V and J ends lost 0 bases and 0 bases respectively, with 13 bases between them. The CDR3 loop is CASSLGWTALSGANVLTF. DNA of the CDR3: TGCGCCAGCAGCTTGGGTTGGACAGCCCTCTCTGGGGCCAACGTCCTGACTTTC.

V gene TRBV6-5 combines with J gene TRBJ2-5; D may be TRBD2 (7 bases). CDR1 is MNHEY, CDR2 SVGAGI, per germline. V lost 2 bases, J lost 4 bases, and 17 bases lay in between. The CDR3 covers 16 residues. The CDR3 nucleotides read TGTGCCAGCAGTTACGGCCCGGGGGGCGCGGTAGAGACCCAGTACTTC. This codes for CASSYGPGGAVETQYF.

The rearrangement joins TRBV7-2 to TRBJ2-1; 12 nucleotides align to TRBD2. The junction had 4 bases not matched to a gene; V was cut back by 6 bases and J by 7 bases. Looked up from germline, CDR1 is SGHTA and CDR2 is FQGNSA. The CDR3 has 14 residues. CDR3 protein: CASRLAGGRNEQFF. In DNA form, the CDR3 reads TGTGCCAGCAGGCTAGCGGGGGGGCGGAATGAGCAGTTCTTC.

V and J are TRBV5-4 and TRBJ2-5, with 10 nucleotides matching TRBD1. V was pared by 3 bases and J by 5 bases, with 10 bases of the junction left unmatched. Per germline, CDR1 SGHNT and CDR2 YYREEE (reference sequence). CDR3 size: 16 residues. As DNA, the CDR3 is TGTGCCAGCAGCTCGAAGCGACAGGGGGCGGGGGAGACCCAGTACTTC. As protein: CASSSKRQGAGETQYF.

The gene calls are TRBV15 and TRBJ1-6, with 7 bases lining up with TRBD1. CDR1 is LNHNV, CDR2 YYDKDF, per germline (reference sequence). V lost 3 bases to trimming and J lost 3 bases; unmatched junction nucleotides: 5. The CDR3 contains 16 residues. The CDR3 DNA sequence: TGTGCCACCAGCAGGGGCCGGGACAGCTATAATTCACCCCTCCACTTT. Translation gives CATSRGRDSYNSPLHF.

The chain carries TRBV27 and TRBJ2-1; D unresolved. This CDR3 spans 15 amino acids. Germline lookup yields CDR1 MNHEY and CDR2 SMNVEV (reference sequence). V lost 4 bases, J lost 0 bases, and 10 bases lay in between. CDR3 amino acids: CASSSYMNSYNEQFF. The CDR3 coding sequence is TGTGCCAGCAGTTCCTACATGAACTCCTACAATGAGCAGTTCTTC.